This passage covers 8 T cell receptor beta chains from one sample sequenced in a study of blood T cell repertoires in COVID-19. The protocol was immunoSEQ multiplex PCR, while the TCRdb copy is restricted to in-frame clones and leaves out a portion. This table holds 350,000 to 450,000 clones, around 83% found once. The sample consisted of PBMCs or T cells enriched from blood (not recorded which). These receptors were taken from a woman between 45 and 60 years old who had recovered from COVID-19.

The chain is built from TRBV6-5 and TRBJ2-3, with 10 bases fitting TRBD2. V lost 4 bases, J lost 6 bases, and 10 bases stayed unmatched. The length of the CDR3 is 16 residues. CDR1 MNHEY and CDR2 SVGAGI come from the germline V gene. The CDR3 region is CASSSLLAGVGDTQYF. The DNA of the CDR3 is TGTGCCAGCAGTTCCCTCCTAGCGGGAGTAGGTGATACGCAGTATTTT.

This clone turned up a few times. The genes are TRBV27 and TRBJ1-6, with 8 bases identical to TRBD1. The CDR3 covers 13 residues. The V gene end was trimmed by 6 bases and the J gene end by 8 bases; junction bases not matched to a gene: 3. The V gene's germline CDR1 is MNHEY and CDR2 SMNVEV (reference sequence). The CDR3 DNA follows: TGTGCCAGCAGACCAGGGGGCGATTCACCCCTCCACTTT. It encodes CASRPGGDSPLHF.

This clone was counted only a few times. The CDR3 bases are TGCGCCAGCAGCCTCTTAGGGGCTAGCGGATACGAGCAGTACTTC. It is translated as CASSLLGASGYEQYF. V usage is TRBV4-1 and J usage is TRBJ2-7, with 7 bases matching TRBD2. The V gene end was trimmed by 4 bases and the J gene end by 4 bases; junction bases not matched to a gene: 10. The germline V gene has CDR1 MGHRA and CDR2 YSYEKL. This CDR3 has 15 amino acids.

The rearrangement joins TRBV27 to TRBJ2-5; weak D call: TRBD1 (6 bases). Per the germline V gene, CDR1 is MNHEY and CDR2 is SMNVEV (reference sequence). The CDR3 is 13 residues long. Trimming stripped 4 bases from V and 4 bases from J, with 10 bases between. CDR3 nucleotides: TGTGCCAGCAGTTGGGGGCCAGCAGAGACCCAGTACTTC. Translating gives CASSWGPAETQYF.

The chain links TRBV7-2 to TRBJ2-1, with 9 bases fitting TRBD2. The V segment lost 0 bases and the J segment 2 bases; nucleotides outside the gene matches: 2. The length of the CDR3 is 16 residues. Germline loops: CDR1 SGHTA, CDR2 FQGNSA. The CDR3 is CASSLAAGGPYNEQFF. The CDR3 nucleotides read TGTGCCAGCAGCTTAGCCGCGGGAGGGCCCTACAATGAGCAGTTCTTC.

As DNA, the CDR3 is TGTGCCAGTAGTATAGACGGGACTAGCGGGAGGCCGAACACCGGGGAGCTGTTTTTT. It is translated as CASSIDGTSGRPNTGELFF. The chain recombines TRBV19 with TRBJ2-2; 15 nucleotides align to TRBD2. V shed 0 bases, J shed 0 bases, and the junction held 2 bases outside the gene matches. Germline V gives CDR1 LNHDA, CDR2 SQIVND (reference sequence). The CDR3 runs to 19 residues.

This clone showed up just once. The CDR3 sequence is CASSPPGRSGGYTF. The CDR3 DNA sequence: TGTGCCAGCTCACCACCGGGCAGGTCGGGAGGCTACACCTTC. The genes are TRBV18 and TRBJ1-2, with D unresolved. CDR1 is KGHSH, CDR2 LQKENI, per germline. The CDR3 runs 14 residues. Trimming pared 0 bases from V and 8 bases from J, leaving 13 bases between.

The CDR3 coding sequence is TGTGCCACCAGTGATTCTGGACAGGGGACGAGTGGCTACACCTTC. As protein: CATSDSGQGTSGYTF. The rearrangement uses TRBV24-1 and TRBJ1-2; TRBD1 matches 9 bases. Trimming at V came to 2 bases and at J to 7 bases, leaving 7 bases not matched to a gene. This CDR3 comprises 15 residues. Germline loops: CDR1 KGHDR, CDR2 SFDVKD.